This T cell receptor (beta chain) derives from a study of tumor-infiltrating lymphocytes in localized non-small cell lung cancer. Overall study: Several tumor histologies, both smoking statuses, and some post-neoadjuvant chemotherapy samples were included.

Profiling relied on immunoSEQ multiplex PCR, and the TCRdb table lists in-frame clones only, not all of them. Among some 12,000 clones listed, around 78% were seen once. Trimming removed 3 bases from V and 5 bases from J; junction bases left unmatched: 10. The CDR3 spans 15 residues. Germline lookup yields CDR1 SGDLS and CDR2 YYNGEE. General observations from the study: Compared with uninvolved lung, tumors showed higher T cell infiltration by TCRbeta sequencing.

Worth noting for this clone: As yet, its antigen is unknown.

The material sequenced was lung tumor tissue. This rearrangement joins TRBV9 to TRBJ2-5, with 7 bases aligning to TRBD2. This sequence originates from a human donor with non-small cell lung cancer. This CDR3 reads CASSAREGSAETQYF. CDR3 sequence (DNA): TGTGCCAGCAGCGCAAGGGAGGGGTCGGCGGAGACCCAGTACTTC.